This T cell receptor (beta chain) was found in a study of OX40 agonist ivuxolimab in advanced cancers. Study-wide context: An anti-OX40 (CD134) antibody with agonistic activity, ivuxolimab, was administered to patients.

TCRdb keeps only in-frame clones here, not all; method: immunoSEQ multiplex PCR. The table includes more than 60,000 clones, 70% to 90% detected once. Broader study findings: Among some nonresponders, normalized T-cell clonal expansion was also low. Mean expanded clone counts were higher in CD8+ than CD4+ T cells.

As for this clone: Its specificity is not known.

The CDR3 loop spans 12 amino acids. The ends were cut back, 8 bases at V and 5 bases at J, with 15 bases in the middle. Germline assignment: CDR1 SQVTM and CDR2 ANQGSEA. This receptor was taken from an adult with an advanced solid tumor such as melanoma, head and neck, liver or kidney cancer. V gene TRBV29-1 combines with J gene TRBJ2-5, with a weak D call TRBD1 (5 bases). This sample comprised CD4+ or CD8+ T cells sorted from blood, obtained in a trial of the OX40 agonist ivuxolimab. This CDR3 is CSLRTPRETQYF. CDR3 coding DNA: TGCAGCCTAAGGACACCCCGGGAGACCCAGTACTTC.